Shown below are 7 T cell receptor beta chains from a single sample sequenced in a study of blood T cell repertoires in COVID-19. Data came from immunoSEQ multiplex PCR; TCRdb stores just in-frame clones and leaves some out. The sample holds approximately 53,000 clones, 81% seen once. The sample was peripheral blood. The receptor source for this set is a woman over 75 with COVID-19, enrolled during active disease.

V is TRBV6-6 and J is TRBJ2-1; 14 bases match TRBD2. CDR3 size: 16 residues. V shed 5 bases, J shed 6 bases, and the junction held 6 bases outside the gene matches. CDR1 MNHNY and CDR2 SVGAGI come from the germline V gene (reference sequence). For the CDR3, the DNA is TGTGCCAGCAGTAAAACCGGGACTAGCGGGAGCAATGAGCAGTTCTTC. Encoded protein: CASSKTGTSGSNEQFF.

The V gene is TRBV24-1, the J gene TRBJ2-7, with 8 bases aligning to TRBD1. Germline CDR1 KGHDR, CDR2 SFDVKD. The trim removed 3 bases at V and 5 bases at J, leaving 5 bases unmatched. CDR3 length: 14 residues. In DNA form, the CDR3 reads TGTGCCACCAGTGATGGCCAGGGGGCGCACGAGCAGTACTTC. This codes for CATSDGQGAHEQYF.

The chain joins TRBV29-1 to TRBJ2-3, with 7 nucleotides matching TRBD2. The CDR3 is 12 amino acids. Germline V lookup: CDR1 SQVTM, CDR2 ANQGSEA. With 3 bases clipped from V and 10 bases from J, the junction kept 7 bases outside the gene matches. CDR3 sequence (DNA): TGCAGCGTTGACCTAGGTGGGGGGGCGCAGTATTTT. Amino acids: CSVDLGGGAQYF.

The V and J genes are TRBV12-3 or TRBV12-4 and TRBJ2-7; 11 nucleotides align to TRBD2. This CDR3 is 13 amino acids long. After removal of 8 bases from V and 3 bases from J, the junction contained 3 bases not matched to a gene. This chain's CDR3 is CASGTSGFYEQYF. The CDR3 bases are TGTGCCAGCGGGACTAGCGGCTTCTACGAGCAGTACTTC.

The chain combines TRBV5-1 with TRBJ2-1; 13 bases agree with TRBD2. Germline loops: CDR1 SGHRS, CDR2 YFSETQ. The V and J ends lost 3 bases and 4 bases, in that order; junction bases with no gene match: 7. The CDR3 totals 17 residues. In nucleotides, the CDR3 is TGCGCCAGCAGCTCCACTAGCGGGAGGGCCTTGTACAATGAGCAGTTCTTC. This sequence encodes CASSSTSGRALYNEQFF.

This clone was recorded at least ten times. This sequence joins TRBV19 and TRBJ2-1, with TRBD2 as a possible D gene (5 bases). There are 15 residues in the CDR3. CDR1 and CDR2 (germline): LNHDA, SQIVND (reference sequence). V lost 6 bases and J 3 bases, leaving 15 bases between the germline ends. The CDR3 region has the DNA TGTGCCAGTAGGGTTCAGGAGGCAGACTACAATGAGCAGTTCTTC. Its protein is CASRVQEADYNEQFF.

The gene calls are TRBV4-1 and TRBJ1-5; 7 bases are a match to TRBD1. The CDR3 covers 15 residues. J lost 4 bases, V lost 4 bases, and 7 bases had no gene match. The germline V gene has CDR1 MGHRA and CDR2 YSYEKL. Here the CDR3 reads CASSRYGTANQPQHF. The DNA for the CDR3 is TGCGCCAGCAGCCGTTACGGGACAGCTAATCAGCCCCAGCATTTT.